Listed below are T cell receptor beta chains from one sample, sequenced in a study of beta chain features in type 1 diabetes. Method: immunoSEQ multiplex PCR; TCRdb's copy keeps in-frame clones and lacks some. The table has more than 550,000 clones, more than 12% seen once. Sequencing was performed on naive CD4+ T cells from blood. The receptors were sampled from a man aged 18-30 years with type 1 diabetes. The CDR3 runs from the conserved cysteine through the conserved F or W. A D gene is named only where the DNA matches it firmly. Size values are once, few and many counts, or a class for expanded clones, and some rows have none.

CASSVLAYNEQFF	TGTGCCAGCAGCGTGTTGGCCTACAATGAGCAGTTCTTC	few	TRBJ2-1	TRBV9	-
CASSSDLGNIQYF	TGCGCCAGCAGCTCAGATTTGGGAAACATTCAGTACTTC	-	TRBJ2-4	TRBV5-1	-
CASSFLREQFF	TGTGCCAGCAGCTTTTTGCGGGAGCAGTTCTTC	-	TRBJ2-1	TRBV11-1	-
CASSLEGTGLYEQYF	TGCGCCAGCAGCTTGGAGGGGACGGGGCTCTACGAGCAGTACTTC	-	TRBJ2-7	TRBV5-1	-
CASSMAGESNQPQHF	TGTGCCAGTAGTATGGCAGGGGAAAGCAATCAGCCCCAGCATTTT	few	TRBJ1-5	TRBV19	-
CAWSVRLGDQPQHF	TGTGCCTGGAGTGTACGGTTAGGGGATCAGCCCCAGCATTTT	-	TRBJ1-5	TRBV30	-
CASSLKGGAPPSRTEAFF	TGTGCCAGCAGCTTAAAGGGGGGCGCGCCGCCCAGTAGGACTGAAGCTTTCTTT	-	TRBJ1-1	TRBV7-2	-
CASSALTDTQYF	TGTGCCAGCAGCGCCCTCACAGATACGCAGTATTTT	-	TRBJ2-3	TRBV9	-
CASRPLQGNYGYTF	TGTGCCAGCAGACCTCTTCAGGGGAACTATGGCTACACCTTC	-	TRBJ1-2	TRBV6-5	-
CASSGRTAYGYTF	TGTGCCAGCAGCGGGAGGACAGCCTATGGCTACACCTTC	-	TRBJ1-2	TRBV9	-
CASSLPAGVGLSGDEQFF	TGCGCCAGCAGCTTGCCGGCAGGGGTCGGACTATCGGGGGATGAGCAGTTCTTC	-	TRBJ2-1	TRBV5-1	-
CASSLGPAPEYEQYF	TGTGCCAGCAGCTTAGGGCCGGCGCCGGAATACGAGCAGTACTTC	-	TRBJ2-7	TRBV7-9	-
CASSLVGADTQYF	TGTGCCAGCAGCTTAGTCGGGGCAGATACGCAGTATTTT	many	TRBJ2-3	TRBV7-9	-
CASSLRQGSNTEAFF	TGTGCCAGCAGCCTTCGACAGGGGTCGAACACTGAAGCTTTCTTT	few	TRBJ1-1	TRBV9	TRBD1
CASTTGTAYQPQHF	TGTGCCAGCACCACTGGGACAGCCTATCAGCCCCAGCATTTT	-	TRBJ1-5	TRBV28	TRBD1
CAWSVRTGGNTEAFF	TGTGCCTGGAGTGTTCGGACAGGGGGGAACACTGAAGCTTTCTTT	few	TRBJ1-1	TRBV30	TRBD1
CASSVAGSQETQYF	TGTGCCAGCAGCGTAGCGGGTAGCCAAGAGACCCAGTACTTC	few	TRBJ2-5	TRBV9	-
CAWSRGPWDKNIQYF	TGTGCCTGGAGCCGGGGACCTTGGGACAAAAACATTCAGTACTTC	-	TRBJ2-4	TRBV30	-
CASSPFDLDNEQFF	TGTGCCAGCTCACCGTTTGACCTCGACAATGAGCAGTTCTTC	once	TRBJ2-1	TRBV18	-
CASSFSGETQYF	TGTGCCAGCAGCTTTTCGGGAGAGACCCAGTACTTC	-	TRBJ2-5	TRBV7-9	-
CACRGRKGVRDGYTF	TGTGCCTGCCGGGGACGGAAGGGTGTCCGGGATGGCTACACCTTC	few	TRBJ1-2	TRBV30	-
CASSENGRGIDEQFF	TGTGCCAGCAGTGAAAACGGGAGGGGGATAGATGAGCAGTTCTTC	few	TRBJ2-1	TRBV2	TRBD2
CASSVAPDMSQPQHF	TGTGCCAGCAGCGTAGCTCCGGATATGAGCCAGCCCCAGCATTTT	-	TRBJ1-5	TRBV9	-
CAWALPARARNSPLHF	TGTGCCTGGGCCCTCCCCGCAAGGGCCAGGAATTCACCCCTCCACTTT	-	TRBJ1-6	TRBV30	-
CASSRWFTGGPNTGELFF	TGCGCCAGCAGTCGATGGTTTACAGGGGGCCCAAACACCGGGGAGCTGTTTTTT	-	TRBJ2-2	TRBV23-1	TRBD1
CASSEAGGSYEQYF	TGTGCCAGCAGTGAAGCGGGTGGTTCCTACGAGCAGTACTTC	few	TRBJ2-7	TRBV6-1	-
CASSRTPSGRPYEQYF	TGTGCCAGCAGCCGAACTCCTAGCGGGAGGCCCTACGAGCAGTACTTC	few	TRBJ2-7	TRBV27	TRBD2
CASSDQGGNTIYF	TGTGCCAGCAGTGATCAGGGTGGAAACACCATATATTTT	few	TRBJ1-3	TRBV2	-
CASSGVADTQYF	TGTGCCAGCAGTGGGGTGGCAGATACGCAGTATTTT	-	TRBJ2-3	TRBV6-6	-
CASSLFPRDRQETQYF	TGTGCCAGCAGTTTATTTCCCCGGGACAGACAAGAGACCCAGTACTTC	few	TRBJ2-5	TRBV27	TRBD1
CAWSKGNTEAFF	TGTGCCTGGTCTAAGGGGAACACTGAAGCTTTCTTT	-	TRBJ1-1	TRBV30	-
CASSVAAATNEKLFF	TGTGCCAGCAGCGTAGCAGCTGCAACTAATGAAAAACTGTTTTTT	-	TRBJ1-4	TRBV9	-
CATEDTTTYNEQFF	TGTGCCACCGAGGACACGACGACCTACAATGAGCAGTTCTTC	-	TRBJ2-1	TRBV25-1	-
CASSPDRPSYNEQFF	TGCGCCAGCAGCCCGGACAGGCCGTCCTACAATGAGCAGTTCTTC	-	TRBJ2-1	TRBV5-1	TRBD1
CAWSVHNYGYTF	TGTGCCTGGAGTGTACATAACTATGGCTACACCTTC	few	TRBJ1-2	TRBV30	-
CASSLGDREVETQYF	TGTGCCAGCAGCCTGGGGGACAGGGAAGTGGAGACCCAGTACTTC	few	TRBJ2-5	TRBV5-4	TRBD1
CAWSRANQETQYF	TGTGCCTGGAGTCGAGCGAACCAAGAGACCCAGTACTTC	few	TRBJ2-5	TRBV30	-
CATRQGAYEQYF	TGTGCCACCAGACAGGGAGCCTACGAGCAGTACTTC	-	TRBJ2-7	TRBV6-5	TRBD1
CASSIPGLEYEQFF	TGCGCCAGCAGCATCCCGGGACTAGAATACGAGCAGTTCTTC	-	TRBJ2-1	TRBV5-1	TRBD2
CASSKYGPSTDTQYF	TGTGCCAGCTCCAAATACGGCCCTAGCACAGATACGCAGTATTTT	few	TRBJ2-3	TRBV2	-
CASSLDRYYGYTF	TGCGCCAGCAGCTTGGACAGATACTATGGCTACACCTTC	-	TRBJ1-2	TRBV5-1	-
CASSLDRGMETQYF	TGTGCCAGCAGCTTAGATCGGGGGATGGAGACCCAGTACTTC	-	TRBJ2-5	TRBV7-2	-
CASSVGGSSYEQYF	TGCGCCAGCAGCGTCGGGGGGAGCTCCTACGAGCAGTACTTC	-	TRBJ2-7	TRBV5-1	TRBD2
CSVVGAPGYTF	TGCAGCGTTGTAGGGGCTCCTGGCTACACCTTC	few	TRBJ1-2	TRBV29-1	-
CASSLITRSSYEQYF	TGTGCCAGCAGCTTGATCACAAGGAGCTCCTACGAGCAGTACTTC	few	TRBJ2-7	TRBV7-2	-
CSVEDREGETQYF	TGCAGCGTTGAAGACAGGGAAGGGGAGACCCAGTACTTC	-	TRBJ2-5	TRBV29-1	-
CASSLDPGRNTQYF	TGTGCCAGCAGCTTAGATCCAGGGAGGAATACGCAGTATTTT	few	TRBJ2-3	TRBV11-2	-
CASSTVSGDYGYTF	TGTGCCAGCAGCACTGTCTCAGGGGACTATGGCTACACCTTC	-	TRBJ1-2	TRBV9	-
CASSGDRGVLTDTQYF	TGCGCCAGCAGTGGGGACAGGGGAGTATTGACAGATACGCAGTATTTT	few	TRBJ2-3	TRBV4-3	TRBD1
CATLPGTATDTQYF	TGTGCCACCCTACCCGGGACAGCCACAGATACGCAGTATTTT	-	TRBJ2-3	TRBV7-9	TRBD1
CASSIYGSGGPHNEQFF	TGTGCCAGTAGTATATATGGTAGCGGGGGGCCGCACAATGAGCAGTTCTTC	few	TRBJ2-1	TRBV19	TRBD2
CSVVGRQGANGYTF	TGCAGCGTTGTGGGACGGCAGGGGGCGAATGGCTACACCTTC	few	TRBJ1-2	TRBV29-1	TRBD1
CSVAYGQYYEQYF	TGCAGCGTCGCCTACGGACAGTACTACGAGCAGTACTTC	-	TRBJ2-7	TRBV29-1	-
CAWSVLKGKLFF	TGTGCCTGGAGTGTCTTGAAAGGAAAACTGTTTTTT	few	TRBJ1-4	TRBV30	-
CASSLSGWAAGGETQYF	TGTGCCAGCAGCTTAAGCGGTTGGGCCGCCGGCGGGGAGACCCAGTACTTC	few	TRBJ2-5	TRBV7-2	-